This TCR beta chain was sequenced in a study of cytomegalovirus exposure and HLA in healthy donors. General study findings and limits: Differences between HLA loci emerged in a later analysis of TCR association rates, with DRB1 most and HLA-C fewest. Testing in vitro showed a few CMV-associated chains specific for CMV antigens.

With 5 bases removed from V and 0 bases from J, the gap between germline ends came to 5 bases. This CDR3 region has 13 residues. Germline V CDR1 and CDR2: SGHVS, FNYEAQ. PCR involved 60 Vbeta and 13 Jbeta primers. Clones were sequenced by immunoSEQ multiplex PCR, and TCRdb holds only the in-frame ones, with some missing. The repertoire holds about 180,000 clones, with approximately 80% as singletons. A note on this clone: Its target is unknown.

Healthy donors of bone marrow made up the group. While unrecorded immune exposures were likely, the donors were nominally healthy when sampled. This TCR came from a girl between 10 and 17 years old in good health and CMV-seropositive. The genes are TRBV7-6 and TRBJ2-1; D remains unclear. Input material: PBMCs. The CDR3 region has the DNA TGTGCCAGCAGCGCCGGCTCCTACAATGAGCAGTTCTTC. This codes for CASSAGSYNEQFF. The full variable domain, with the rest looked up from reference TRBV7-6 and TRBJ2-1, is GAGVSQSPRYKVTKRGQDVALRCDPISGHVSLYWYRQALGQGPEFLTYFNYEAQQDKSGLPNDRFSAERPEGSISTLTIQRTEQRDSAMYRCASSAGSYNEQFFGPGTRLTVL.